Each of the 13 T cell receptor beta chains below was sequenced from the same sample in a study of shared clonotypes between healthy human individuals (dated by TCRdb to about 2020). Library prep was done by the immunoSEQ multiplex PCR assay. This is the immuneACCESS table as TCRdb keeps it, with only in-frame sequences that have V and J called. A part of the clones is gone; compared with another copy, unresolved V genes explain less than half, and the rest is unexplained. In this sample the table shows 2 million to 2.5 million clones, around 95% of which occur a single time. Around 0.13% of the sample is taken by the ten largest. Sequenced sample: naive CD4+ T cells sorted from blood. Interpreted using the paper, the cell subset or site label stands for: CD45RA+ positively selected. These receptors all come from a man younger than 35 in good health.

The V call is TRBV6-1, the J call TRBJ2-7; D remains unclear. Trimming stripped 10 bases from V and 0 bases from J, with 7 bases between. The CDR3 has 11 amino acids. The germline gives CDR1 MNHNS, CDR2 SASEGT. This CDR3 reads CAILSSYEQYF. CDR3 coding DNA: TGTGCCATCCTTAGCTCCTACGAGCAGTACTTC.

The chain uses TRBV5-4 and TRBJ2-3, with a tentative D call TRBD1 (5 bases). The length of the CDR3 is 14 residues. Trimming cost V 4 bases and J 1 base, with 10 bases left between them. CDR1 is SGHNT, CDR2 YYREEE, per germline (reference sequence). As DNA, the CDR3 is TGTGCCAGCAGCCCAAAGACAGGCACAGATACGCAGTATTTT. Translated, it gives CASSPKTGTDTQYF.

The chain uses TRBV6-4 and TRBJ2-1; no definite D call. The germline V and J ends were trimmed by 0 bases and 2 bases, with 11 bases remaining between them. This CDR3 has 16 amino acids. The germline CDR1 and CDR2 sequences are MRHNA and SNTAGT. The chain's CDR3 is CASSDSVTRTYNEQFF. The DNA for the CDR3 is TGTGCCAGCAGTGACTCGGTGACTCGCACCTACAATGAGCAGTTCTTC.

As to this clone: Germline and junction disagree at one end, which may indicate a read error. This chain links TRBV28 with TRBJ2-7; 9 bases agree with TRBD2. Per the germline V gene, CDR1 is MDHEN and CDR2 is SYDVKM. CDR3 length equals 17 residues. Written as DNA, the CDR3 is TGTGCCAGCAGCTTATGGGGCCTTAGCGGGGGTATCAACGAGCAGTACTTC. Protein: CASSLWGLSGGINEQYF. The variable domain in full, with the rest retrieved from reference TRBV28 and TRBJ2-7, is DVKVTQSSRYLVKRTGEKVFLECVQDMDHENMFWYRQDPGLGLRLIYFSYDVKMKEKGDIPEGYSVSREKKERFSLILESASTNQTSMYLCASSLWGLSGGINEQYFGPGTRLTVT.

DNA of the CDR3: TGCAGCGTCAACCCTACGACAGGGTCGGGCACTGAAGCTTTCTTT. Its protein product is CSVNPTTGSGTEAFF. V and J are TRBV29-1 and TRBJ1-1, with 7 bases matching TRBD1. Trimming cost V 6 bases and J 4 bases; bases outside gene matches: 14. The germline V gene encodes CDR1 SQVTM and CDR2 ANQGSEA. The CDR3 is 15 residues long.

The chain links TRBV29-1 to TRBJ1-1, with D possibly matching TRBD1 (5 bases). With 4 bases removed from V and 4 bases from J, the gap between germline ends came to 13 bases. This CDR3 has 13 residues. The germline gives CDR1 SQVTM, CDR2 ANQGSEA. CDR3 region: CSVAETAPTEAFF. Written as DNA, the CDR3 is TGCAGCGTTGCTGAGACAGCGCCCACTGAAGCTTTCTTT.

This rearrangement joins TRBV4-2 to TRBJ1-4; TRBD1 matches at 9 bases. J gave up 8 bases and V 5 bases, and 12 bases lay outside the gene matches. The CDR3 loop spans 16 amino acids. Germline assignment: CDR1 LGHNA and CDR2 YNFKEQ. CDR3 residues: CASSSDRGTGYEKLFF. For the CDR3, the DNA is TGTGCCAGCAGCTCAGATCGCGGGACAGGGTACGAAAAACTGTTTTTT.

The chain recombines TRBV10-3 with TRBJ1-2; 8 bases match TRBD1. Germline V lookup: CDR1 ENHRY, CDR2 SYGVKD. The CDR3 runs 13 residues. J gave up 8 bases and V 8 bases, and 10 bases lay outside the gene matches. CDR3 region: CAIGQGPGEGYTF. CDR3 bases: TGTGCCATCGGACAGGGCCCTGGAGAGGGCTACACCTTC.

The V and J genes are TRBV4-1 and TRBJ2-7, with TRBD1 matching over 7 bases. There are 16 residues in the CDR3. Germline CDR1 is MGHRA and CDR2 is YSYEKL. After removal of 4 bases from V and 0 bases from J, the junction contained 9 bases not matched to a gene. The DNA for the CDR3 is TGCGCCAGCAGCCGTACGACCGGGACAGCCTCCTACGAGCAGTACTTC. Protein: CASSRTTGTASYEQYF.

This rearrangement joins TRBV6-6 to TRBJ1-4; D possibly corresponds to TRBD1 (6 bases). The CDR3 contains 14 residues. The germline V and J ends were trimmed by 7 bases and 5 bases, with 14 bases remaining between them. Germline CDR1 and CDR2: MNHNY and SVGAGI (reference sequence). The CDR3 nucleotides read TGTGCCAGCAACCTAGACAGGACCAATGAAAAACTGTTTTTT. Translating it yields CASNLDRTNEKLFF.

The V and J genes are TRBV18 and TRBJ2-7; 8 positions match TRBD1. CDR3 length: 14 amino acids. Germline V lookup: CDR1 KGHSH, CDR2 LQKENI. With V trimmed by 6 bases and J by 7 bases, 11 bases remained unmatched. The CDR3 region has the DNA TGTGCCAGCTCCCGGGAGACAGGGGATCGTGAGCAGTACTTC. Translation: CASSRETGDREQYF.

This clone was counted once. This chain uses TRBV12-5 with TRBJ2-1; TRBD2 is a possible D gene (7 bases). The CDR3 extends over 16 amino acids. Germline V CDR1 and CDR2: LGHNT, FRNRAP. Trimming pared 0 bases from V and 2 bases from J, leaving 11 bases between. DNA of the CDR3: TGTGCTAGTGGTTTGGTATCCGGGGGGCCCTACAATGAGCAGTTCTTC. As protein: CASGLVSGGPYNEQFF.

The chain recombines TRBV5-1 with TRBJ2-3, with D unresolved. V was clipped by 0 bases and J by 2 bases, with 4 bases between them. CDR3 length equals 13 residues. CDR1 and CDR2 (germline): SGHRS, YFSETQ. The CDR3 coding sequence is TGCGCCAGCAGCTTGGCCCACACAGATACGCAGTATTTT. It specifies CASSLAHTDTQYF.